One sample yielded the 26 T cell receptor beta chains listed below, sequenced in a study of technical replicates of blood from a handful of donors. Clones were read by immunoSEQ multiplex PCR, and TCRdb kept only the in-frame ones, dropping some. The sample contains 75,000 to 90,000 clones, about 93% of which appear only once. Sequencing was done on a sample of T cells isolated from PBMCs. The receptors originated from a human donor in good health.

V is TRBV7-2 and J is TRBJ1-2; D is unresolved. This CDR3 contains 13 residues. V lost 3 bases and J lost 14, with 19 bases in between. Germline V gene lookup returns CDR1 SGHTA and CDR2 FQGNSA. CDR3 sequence reads: CASSFQPTAPTTF. In nucleotides, the CDR3 is TGTGCCAGCAGCTTCCAACCCACTGCCCCCACTACCTTC.

The chain joins TRBV11-3 to TRBJ2-7; D gene unclear. Germline-derived CDR1 and CDR2 are SGHNT and YENEEA. This CDR3 is built from 13 residues. Between the trimmed V and J ends, which lost 8 bases and 2 bases, there was a span of 13 bases. The CDR3 DNA is TGTGCCAGCGGCCCCTCCGCGGCCTACGAGCAGTACTTC. Translation gives CASGPSAAYEQYF.

This chain joins TRBV27 and TRBJ1-4; D is unresolved. The CDR3 loop spans 15 amino acids. With 4 bases removed from V and 5 bases from J, the gap between germline ends came to 14 bases. Germline V CDR1 and CDR2: MNHEY, SMNVEV (reference sequence). CDR3 protein: CASSYRPALNEKLFF. The CDR3 nucleotides read TGTGCCAGCAGTTATAGGCCTGCACTAAATGAAAAACTGTTTTTT.

V is TRBV19 and J is TRBJ2-1; tentative D call: TRBD2 (6 bases). Per germline, CDR1 LNHDA and CDR2 SQIVND (reference sequence). This CDR3 contains 15 residues. Trimming cost V 3 bases and J 4 bases, with 13 bases left between them. The DNA for the CDR3 is TGTGCCAGTAGTATTCCAGCGGGCACTTACAATGAGCAGTTCTTC. It yields the protein CASSIPAGTYNEQFF.

V gene TRBV5-6 combines with J gene TRBJ1-1, with D possibly matching TRBD1 (6 bases). CDR1 and CDR2 (germline): SGHDT, YYEEEE. V was shortened by 4 bases and J by 7 bases, with 23 bases between the two germline ends. The length of the CDR3 is 16 residues. The CDR3 loop is CASSPPAGEIGDEAFF. Here the CDR3 DNA reads TGTGCCAGCAGCCCACCCGCAGGGGAGATTGGGGATGAAGCTTTCTTT.

The chain joins TRBV12-5 to TRBJ2-1; tentatively, D is TRBD2 (6 bases). CDR1 is LGHNT and CDR2 is FRNRAP in the germline V gene. V lost 2 bases, J lost 7 bases, and 9 bases lay in between. The CDR3 extends over 13 amino acids. The CDR3 protein is CASGLNSGNEQFF. In nucleotides, the CDR3 is TGTGCTAGTGGTTTGAACAGCGGGAATGAGCAGTTCTTC.

This sequence joins TRBV4-3 and TRBJ2-2, with 10 bases matching TRBD2. The V and J ends lost 3 bases and 4 bases, in that order; junction bases with no gene match: 8. This CDR3 is 17 amino acids long. The germline gives CDR1 LGHNA, CDR2 YSLEER. The CDR3 spells CASSQGASGSTTGELFF. CDR3 in DNA: TGCGCCAGCAGCCAGGGGGCTAGCGGGAGTACCACCGGGGAGCTGTTTTTT.

This clone was detected only once. The chain uses TRBV6-5 and TRBJ1-1; D gene ambiguous. Trimming took 3 bases from V and 3 from J, leaving 8 bases between them. In germline, CDR1 is MNHEY, CDR2 SVGAGI. There are 13 residues in the CDR3. CDR3: CASSYPGDTEAFF. DNA for the CDR3: TGTGCCAGCAGTTATCCCGGGGACACTGAAGCTTTCTTT.

The chain combines TRBV11-2 with TRBJ1-5; TRBD1 aligns across 8 bases. The CDR3 covers 13 residues. CDR1 is SGHAT and CDR2 is FQNNGV in the germline V gene. The ends lost 5 bases at V and 4 bases at J; junction bases unmatched: 1. CDR3: CASSRTGNQPQHF. The DNA of the CDR3 is TGTGCCAGCAGCAGGACAGGGAATCAGCCCCAGCATTTT.

The V and J genes are TRBV7-2 and TRBJ1-2; 8 bases align to TRBD1. Germline assignment: CDR1 SGHTA and CDR2 FQGNSA. The V gene end was trimmed by 1 base and the J gene end by 6 bases; junction bases not matched to a gene: 7. The CDR3 totals 15 residues. CDR3 sequence reads: CASSLDGTGYDGYTF. CDR3 in DNA: TGTGCCAGCAGCTTAGACGGGACAGGTTATGATGGCTACACCTTC.

The chain joins TRBV4-2 to TRBJ2-7; 14 bases fit TRBD2. Germline lookup yields CDR1 LGHNA and CDR2 YNFKEQ. This CDR3 has 18 residues. Germline trimming cut 0 bases from V and 3 bases from J; bases unmatched to any gene: 7. CDR3 residues: CASSQEGLAGELSYEQYF. CDR3 nucleotides: TGTGCCAGCAGCCAAGAGGGACTAGCGGGAGAACTTAGCTACGAGCAGTACTTC.

The V gene is TRBV10-3, the J gene TRBJ2-3; 8 bases match TRBD2. CDR3 length equals 15 residues. Germline trimming cut 0 bases from V and 6 bases from J; bases unmatched to any gene: 5. Germline V gene data show CDR1 as ENHRY and CDR2 as SYGVKD. CDR3: CAISESEREMDTQYF. In DNA, the CDR3 is TGTGCCATCAGTGAGTCCGAGCGGGAGATGGATACGCAGTATTTT.

This clone was observed a handful of times. The chain has TRBV19 and TRBJ1-4, with TRBD1 matching 9 bases. J gave up 5 bases and V 10 bases, and 5 bases lay outside the gene matches. The CDR3 covers 13 residues. Germline CDR1 LNHDA, CDR2 SQIVND (reference sequence). In DNA, the CDR3 is TGTGCCACCGGGGGACAGGGAAATGAAAAACTGTTTTTT. This translates into CATGGQGNEKLFF.

The chain combines TRBV4-1 with TRBJ2-2, with 8 bases identical to TRBD1. Germline CDR1 is MGHRA and CDR2 is YSYEKL. CDR3 size: 15 residues. V lost 4 bases to trimming and J lost 7 bases; unmatched junction nucleotides: 8. The CDR3 is CASSPGQGANGELFF. The CDR3 nucleotides are TGCGCCAGCAGCCCAGGACAGGGTGCTAACGGGGAGCTGTTTTTT.

V gene TRBV9 combines with J gene TRBJ2-1, with D perhaps matching TRBD2 (6 bases). The V and J ends lost 0 bases and 5 bases respectively, with 15 bases between them. This CDR3 is 16 amino acids long. Per germline, CDR1 SGDLS and CDR2 YYNGEE. In nucleotides, the CDR3 is TGTGCCAGCAGCGTAGGGGGGGAGCTTAGCAACAATGAGCAGTTCTTC. Its translation: CASSVGGELSNNEQFF.

This clone was observed a few times. The chain links TRBV18 to TRBJ2-5, with D perhaps TRBD2 (5 bases). Germline assignment: CDR1 KGHSH and CDR2 LQKENI. Between the trimmed V and J ends, which lost 5 bases and 5 bases, there was a span of 12 bases. This CDR3 has 13 amino acids. The CDR3 protein is CASSDMRGETQYF. CDR3 nucleotide sequence: TGTGCCAGCTCAGATATGAGAGGGGAGACCCAGTACTTC.

V gene TRBV19 combines with J gene TRBJ1-5; no firm D call. Trimming stripped 7 bases from V and 6 bases from J, with 13 bases between. Germline CDR1 and CDR2: LNHDA and SQIVND (reference sequence). The CDR3 covers 13 residues. The CDR3 DNA reads as TGTGCCAGTACCGGAGCAACCGGTCAGCCCCAGCATTTT. This translates into CASTGATGQPQHF.

The chain is built from TRBV19 and TRBJ2-1; 7 bases map to TRBD2. The CDR3 sequence is 14 residues long. Trimming removed 6 bases from V and 10 bases from J; junction bases left unmatched: 12. Per germline, CDR1 LNHDA and CDR2 SQIVND (reference sequence). The CDR3 region is CASRLEAGINEQFF. CDR3 DNA: TGTGCCAGTAGGCTCGAAGCGGGAATTAACGAGCAGTTCTTC.

This chain joins TRBV7-9 and TRBJ1-1; D is uncertain. V gave up 1 base and J gave up 3 bases, with 6 bases separating them. Germline values: CDR1 SEHNR, CDR2 FQNEAQ (reference sequence). The CDR3 spans 13 residues. The CDR3 sequence: CASSLGPHTEAFF. As DNA, the CDR3 is TGTGCCAGCAGCTTAGGGCCCCACACTGAAGCTTTCTTT.

The chain recombines TRBV28 with TRBJ1-2, with D maybe TRBD1 (6 bases). With 5 bases removed from V and 5 bases from J, the gap between germline ends came to 15 bases. Germline values: CDR1 MDHEN, CDR2 SYDVKM. The CDR3 loop spans 14 amino acids. CDR3 protein: CASSPLTGKYGYTF. The CDR3 DNA sequence: TGTGCCAGCAGTCCACTTACAGGGAAATATGGCTACACCTTC.

The chain links TRBV30 to TRBJ2-1; maybe TRBD1 (5 bases). The germline gives CDR1 GTSNPN, CDR2 SVGIG (reference sequence). V lost 0 bases to trimming and J lost 0 bases, with 9 bases between them. The length of the CDR3 is 15 residues. CDR3 protein: CAWSVGVSSYNEQFF. The DNA of the CDR3 is TGTGCCTGGAGTGTAGGGGTGAGCTCCTACAATGAGCAGTTCTTC.

J is TRBJ1-4 and V is TRBV4-2, with TRBD1 matching 7 bases. With V trimmed by 2 bases and J by 8 bases, 5 bases remained unmatched. Germline V CDR1 and CDR2: LGHNA, YNFKEQ. This CDR3 is built from 14 residues. The CDR3 DNA sequence: TGTGCCAGCAGCCAATGGGACAGAAACGAAAAACTGTTTTTT. The encoded protein is CASSQWDRNEKLFF.

The rearrangement links TRBV6-1 to TRBJ2-7; TRBD2 might be the D (6 bases). V lost 5 bases, J lost 2 bases, and 10 bases lay in between. The CDR3 has 13 residues. Germline CDR1 is MNHNS and CDR2 is SASEGT. As DNA, the CDR3 is TGTGCCAGCAGTATAGCGGCCACCTACGAGCAGTACTTC. Residues: CASSIAATYEQYF.

In its sample, this clone was seen once. The chain is built from TRBV27 and TRBJ1-1; perhaps TRBD1 as D (6 bases). V was pared by 4 bases and J by 1 base, with 13 bases between. The CDR3 extends over 15 amino acids. Per the germline V gene, CDR1 is MNHEY and CDR2 is SMNVEV (reference sequence). CDR3 in amino acids: CASSSRTAKNTEAFF. The CDR3 nucleotides are TGTGCCAGCAGTTCCAGGACAGCTAAGAACACTGAAGCTTTCTTT.

This clone showed up just once. J is TRBJ2-5 and V is TRBV15; 7 nucleotides match TRBD2. With 2 bases clipped from V and 5 bases from J, the junction kept 11 bases outside the gene matches. Germline V gives CDR1 LNHNV, CDR2 YYDKDF (reference sequence). The CDR3 totals 16 residues. The CDR3 coding sequence is TGTGCCACCAGCAGACTGGATAGGGAGGGCCGGGAGACCCAGTACTTC. Translating gives CATSRLDREGRETQYF.

The chain employs TRBV4-1 and TRBJ2-3; no definite D call. Germline-derived CDR1 and CDR2 are MGHRA and YSYEKL. The CDR3 spans 11 residues. The V and J ends lost 5 bases and 7 bases respectively, with 7 bases between them. This CDR3 reads CASSEENTQYF. CDR3 DNA: TGCGCCAGCAGCGAGGAAAATACGCAGTATTTT.